A selection of T cell receptor beta chains follows, all from one sample in a study of T cell changes during pregnancy in multiple sclerosis. Measured with immunoSEQ multiplex PCR; TCRdb has only the in-frame clones, and not every one. The table records around 78,000 clones, 90% to 95% of them present only once. The material was peripheral blood, obtained in the second trimester of pregnancy. Every receptor here comes from a female donor with multiple sclerosis, enrolled in a pregnancy study. CDR3s include the opening cysteine and the closing phenylalanine or tryptophan. The order of the fields is J gene, clone size, D gene, V gene, CDR3 protein, CDR3 DNA. The D gene is left open where the match is weak. The size field is filled for only some rows; it gives once, few, many or a size class.

TRBJ1-6 | . | . | TRBV9 | CASSVDPGTTGSPLHF | TGTGCCAGCAGCGTAGACCCCGGGACAACGGGATCACCCCTCCACTTT
TRBJ2-7 | . | . | TRBV7-3 | CASSPDARSSYEQYF | TGTGCCAGCAGCCCAGACGCGAGGAGCTCCTACGAGCAGTACTTC
TRBJ2-5 | once | TRBD1 | TRBV5-1 | CASGQVQETQYF | TGCGCCAGCGGACAGGTTCAAGAGACCCAGTACTTC
TRBJ2-1 | . | TRBD1 | TRBV4-1 | CASSPITGTGYNEQFF | TGCGCCAGCAGCCCAATTACCGGGACAGGGTACAATGAGCAGTTCTTC
TRBJ2-1 | . | . | TRBV6-1 | CASSRGGLDANEQFF | TGTGCCAGCAGTAGGGGGGGCCTAGACGCCAATGAGCAGTTCTTC
TRBJ2-2 | . | TRBD1 | TRBV15 | CATSRDTTGPNTGELFF | TGTGCCACCAGCAGAGACACGACAGGGCCGAACACCGGGGAGCTGTTTTTT
TRBJ1-4 | . | . | TRBV5-1 | CASSLGAGPFGKLFF | TGCGCCAGCAGCTTGGGGGCAGGGCCCTTTGGAAAACTGTTTTTT
TRBJ2-1 | . | TRBD1 | TRBV15 | CATSRQGQGDNEQFF | TGTGCCACCAGCAGGCAGGGACAGGGGGACAATGAGCAGTTCTTC
TRBJ2-7 | . | . | TRBV2 | CASSATYEQYF | TGTGCCAGCAGTGCTACCTACGAGCAGTACTTC
TRBJ2-6 | . | TRBD1 | TRBV5-1 | CASSLVTGGSPNSGANVLTF | TGCGCCAGCAGCTTGGTTACAGGGGGCTCACCTAACTCTGGGGCCAACGTCCTGACTTTC
TRBJ1-2 | . | . | TRBV6-1 | CATTGSNYGYTF | TGTGCCACCACAGGCTCAAACTATGGCTACACCTTC
TRBJ2-6 | . | . | TRBV25-1 | CASRDTGANVLTF | TGTGCCAGCAGGGACACTGGGGCCAACGTCCTGACTTTC
TRBJ2-1 | . | . | TRBV2 | CASSENLYNEQFF | TGTGCCAGCAGTGAAAACTTATACAATGAGCAGTTCTTC
TRBJ1-1 | . | TRBD1 | TRBV18 | CASSPRSDRGLMEAFF | TGTGCCAGCTCACCTAGGTCGGACAGGGGGTTAATGGAGGCTTTCTTT
TRBJ2-2 | . | . | TRBV11-2 | CASSASNTGELFF | TGTGCCAGCAGCGCCAGTAACACCGGGGAGCTGTTTTTT
TRBJ1-5 | . | . | TRBV7-6 | CASSYDGGSNQPQHF | TGTGCCAGCAGCTACGACGGGGGAAGCAATCAGCCCCAGCATTTT
TRBJ2-1 | . | . | TRBV29-1 | CSVGGGQARNEQFF | TGCAGCGTTGGTGGAGGGCAGGCACGCAATGAGCAGTTCTTC
TRBJ2-7 | . | . | TRBV2 | CASRFGGGNYEQYF | TGTGCCAGCCGCTTCGGAGGAGGGAACTACGAGCAGTACTTC
TRBJ1-2 | once | TRBD1 | TRBV25-1 | CASSEVGTGGRSYTF | TGTGCCAGCAGTGAAGTCGGAACAGGGGGAAGGAGCTACACCTTC
TRBJ1-4 | . | . | TRBV9 | CASSVGPGGTNEKLFF | TGTGCCAGCAGCGTGGGCCCTGGGGGGACTAATGAAAAACTGTTTTTT
TRBJ2-3 | . | . | TRBV6-1 | CASSALGGADTQYF | TGTGCCAGCAGCGCTCTGGGCGGGGCAGATACGCAGTATTTT
TRBJ1-1 | . | . | TRBV5-1 | CASSLGGGGKIEAFF | TGCGCCAGCAGCTTGGGGGGGGGTGGAAAAATTGAAGCTTTCTTT
TRBJ2-3 | . | TRBD2 | TRBV5-1 | CASSLWRGADTQYF | TGCGCCAGCAGCTTGTGGCGGGGGGCAGATACGCAGTATTTT
TRBJ2-5 | . | TRBD1 | TRBV4-1 | CASSQSGQPQETQYF | TGCGCCAGCAGCCAATCGGGACAGCCCCAAGAGACCCAGTACTTC
TRBJ2-3 | . | TRBD1 | TRBV27 | CASHLTGVGYTQYF | TGTGCCAGCCACTTGACAGGGGTAGGATATACGCAGTATTTT
TRBJ1-5 | . | TRBD1 | TRBV19 | CASGLGTVSNQPQHF | TGTGCCAGTGGACTCGGGACAGTCAGCAATCAGCCCCAGCATTTT
TRBJ2-3 | few | . | TRBV10-2 | CASSEGRGDTQYF | TGCGCCAGCAGTGAGGGGAGAGGGGATACGCAGTATTTT
TRBJ1-6 | . | . | TRBV5-6 | CASSFPSPSPLHF | TGTGCCAGCAGCTTCCCTTCCCCGTCACCCCTCCACTTT
TRBJ1-2 | once | . | TRBV13 | CASSTPRGYTF | TGTGCCAGCAGCACACCCCGTGGCTACACCTTC
TRBJ2-7 | . | . | TRBV29-1 | CSVRVQSGEQYF | TGCAGCGTTCGGGTCCAATCGGGCGAGCAGTACTTC
TRBJ1-1 | . | . | TRBV11-2 | CASSFHADTDTFF | TGTGCCAGCAGCTTTCATGCGGACACCGATACTTTCTTT
TRBJ2-3 | . | TRBD1 | TRBV6-5 | CASSPGQGITDTQYF | TGTGCCAGCAGTCCGGGACAGGGGATTACAGATACGCAGTATTTT
TRBJ2-7 | . | . | TRBV27 | CASSWGPSYEQYF | TGTGCCAGCAGTTGGGGCCCTTCCTACGAGCAGTACTTC
TRBJ2-3 | . | TRBD2 | TRBV7-7 | CASSLEAGGTDTQYF | TGTGCTAGCAGCTTAGAGGCGGGGGGGACAGATACGCAGTATTTT
TRBJ1-6 | . | TRBD1 | TRBV7-2 | CASSLGTESYNSPLHF | TGTGCCAGCAGCCTGGGGACAGAATCATATAATTCACCCCTCCACTTT
TRBJ2-7 | . | TRBD1 | TRBV7-9 | CASSFPSGQPPYEQYF | TGTGCCAGCAGCTTTCCTTCGGGACAGCCACCCTACGAGCAGTACTTC
TRBJ2-2 | few | TRBD2 | TRBV5-1 | CASSALSGGNTGELFF | TGCGCCAGCAGCGCGCTTAGCGGGGGGAACACCGGGGAGCTGTTTTTT
TRBJ1-5 | . | TRBD1 | TRBV30 | CAWRPQGVGQPQHF | TGTGCCTGGAGACCTCAGGGGGTTGGTCAGCCCCAGCATTTT
TRBJ2-2 | . | TRBD2 | TRBV5-1 | CASSLEIAGGSNTGELFF | TGCGCCAGCAGCTTAGAAATAGCGGGGGGCTCGAACACCGGGGAGCTGTTTTTT
TRBJ2-3 | . | . | TRBV20-1 | CSARSTDTQYF | TGCAGTGCGAGGAGCACAGATACGCAGTATTTT
TRBJ2-7 | . | . | TRBV5-6 | CASSLASYEQYF | TGTGCCAGCAGCTTGGCCAGCTACGAGCAGTACTTC